This T cell receptor beta chain stems from a study of blood T cell repertoires in COVID-19 (TCRdb year 2020). As for the study more broadly: The collaborator samples originated in the United States, Italy and Spain and spanned the acute and convalescent phases of COVID-19. The samples were drawn from two sources: the first 160 participants of the ongoing ImmuneRACE study, and some 1,300 subjects contributed by 6 global collaborators. HLA class I and class II types, where available, came from metadata supplied by the sample provider rather than from assay-based typing. The material from the prospective study consisted of cDNA or gDNA derived from T cells, B-cell-depleted T cells, or PBMCs. The repertoires were released in a freely available public database meant as a resource for research on the immune response to SARS-CoV-2. The sample metadata nearly always contained a de-identified subject ID, COVID-19 status, age in years and sex. Deeply sampled blood TCRbeta repertoires from subjects exposed to, actively infected with, or recovered from COVID-19 were included in the dataset. General study outcomes and caveats: How much clinical and demographic metadata was included differed by source and by participant, and the metadata was provided uncurated.

The immunoSEQ Assay, a bias-controlled multiplex PCR, was used to amplify TCRbeta CDR3 regions from genomic DNA. The paper's data handling went like this. Within the assay, amplification of reference gene primers was used to estimate how many nucleated cells each sample contained. To quantify the absolute abundance of each unique TCRbeta CDR3 rearrangement, sequence reads were collapsed and filtered. For each sample, productive Simpson clonality was calculated as the square root of Simpson's diversity index over productive rearrangements. Imported from immuneACCESS, the table was reduced by TCRdb to in-frame sequences with V and J called. These copies leave out some clones; in studies compared against another copy, an unresolved V gene accounts for under half, and the cause of the remainder is not known. That table furnishes V, J and clone size, whereas the DNA furnished D and trimming. The sample data list 150,000 to 200,000 clones, and approximately 84% of these were observed just once. Less than 1.5% of the sample is in the top ten clones.

The CDR3 sequence holds 14 residues, the cysteine and phenylalanine included. The DNA shown is the 42-base CDR3, in frame from base 1. The germline V gene encodes CDR1 MNHEY and CDR2 SMNVEV (reference sequence). Deletion took 2 bases off V and 2 bases off J, with a span of 10 bases between the germline ends. As regards this clone: Which antigen it targets is not known. The record has no base qualities; no much larger clone is one base away.

In the prospective study, participants were 18 to 89 years old, resided in around 25 geographic areas of the United States, and were enrolled through a virtual design. To assign participants to cohorts, the prospective study relied on clinical history that participants themselves reported in a screening survey and a study questionnaire. Each participant in the prospective study had whole blood, serum and a nasopharyngeal or oropharyngeal swab collected by mobile phlebotomists. Participants in the prospective study had the option to provide additional blood draws and questionnaires over an approximately 2-month period. Before DNA extraction, prospective study blood samples were shipped either frozen or at room temperature.

Sequenced input: PBMCs or T cells enriched from blood (not recorded which). The receptor was derived from a human donor with acute COVID-19. The donor label of this sample is uncertain. This sequence uses TRBV27 and TRBJ2-7; the D gene is perhaps TRBD1, from 5 matching bases. The CDR3 region has the sequence CASSLSRQTYEQYF. The DNA sequence is TGTGCCAGCAGTTTAAGCCGACAGACCTACGAGCAGTACTTC.